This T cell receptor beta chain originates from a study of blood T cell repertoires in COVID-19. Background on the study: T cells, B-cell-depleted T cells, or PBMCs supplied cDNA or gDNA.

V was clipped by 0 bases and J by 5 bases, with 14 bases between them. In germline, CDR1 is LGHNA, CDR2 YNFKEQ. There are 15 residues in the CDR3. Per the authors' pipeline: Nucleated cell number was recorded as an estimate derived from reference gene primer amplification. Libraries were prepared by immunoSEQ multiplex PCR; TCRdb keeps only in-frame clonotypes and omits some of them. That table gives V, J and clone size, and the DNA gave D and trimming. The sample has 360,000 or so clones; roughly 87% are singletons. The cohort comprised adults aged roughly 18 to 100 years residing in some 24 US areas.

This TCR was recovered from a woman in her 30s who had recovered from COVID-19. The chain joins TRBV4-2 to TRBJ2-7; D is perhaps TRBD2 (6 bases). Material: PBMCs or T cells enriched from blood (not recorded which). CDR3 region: CASSQESGRGDEQYF. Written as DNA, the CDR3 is TGTGCCAGCAGCCAAGAAAGCGGGCGGGGAGACGAGCAGTACTTC.